This T cell receptor (beta chain) comes out of a study of identical twins. Study conclusions and caveats: In cord blood, abundant beta clonotypes had fewer insertions; memory showed no trend. Partly confounded zero-insertion analyses could result from invariant MAIT and iNKT cells.

The table lists this clonotype with a few counts. Its antigen is unknown. There are 15 residues in the CDR3. Per germline, CDR1 SGHRS and CDR2 YFSETQ. V shed 3 bases, J shed 6 bases, and the junction held 3 bases outside the gene matches. Each cDNA held unique molecular identifiers, and template switching gave it a universal primer site. TCRdb processed the 5' RACE reads anew with MiXCR; each CDR3 protein has one entry. The table has 540,000 or so distinct CDR3 sequences, approximately 20% seen once. The same data also went into a second study, on yellow fever vaccine responses in identical twins.

This chain links TRBV5-1 with TRBJ2-3, with 14 bases matching TRBD2. The sample consisted of CD4+ T cells sorted from blood. This clonotype was obtained from a woman under 30 in good health. This CDR3 reads CASSSGLAGGDTQYF. CDR3 sequence (DNA): TGCGCCAGCAGCTCTGGACTAGCGGGAGGTGATACGCAGTATTTT.